This TCR beta chain came from a study of radiation and T cells in renal cell carcinoma. As for the study in general: Nephrectomy followed 15 Gy stereotactic body radiation by 4 weeks. Whole-study results and caveats: Baseline intratumoral clonotype presence is unknown without pretreatment biopsies.

This clone was recorded once. Its antigen is unknown. In germline, CDR1 is SGHNT, CDR2 YYREEE (reference sequence). This CDR3 is 15 amino acids long. The ends were cut back, 0 bases at V and 5 bases at J, with 14 bases in the middle. Measured with immunoSEQ multiplex PCR; TCRdb has only the in-frame clones, and not every one. The sample consists of around 86,000 clones, around 85% of them appearing once. Noted time point: blood 2 weeks post-SBRT. Described treatment: 15 Gy SBRT to primary tumor, nephrectomy 4 weeks later. The V call is TRBV5-4, the J call TRBJ2-5; D tentatively reads TRBD1 or TRBD2 (5 bases each). This TCR was recovered from a woman in her forties or fifties with renal cell carcinoma. The specimen was blood, collected from a patient whose treatment included radiotherapy and nephrectomy. The CDR3 nucleotides are TGTGCCAGCAGCTTGGCGTCAGGGAGAGGTGAGACCCAGTACTTC. It yields the protein CASSLASGRGETQYF.